One sample yielded the 31 T cell receptor beta chains listed below, sequenced in a study of CD8+CD57+ T cells in acquired aplastic anemia (dated by TCRdb to 2017 to 2018). Sequenced using an Illumina HiSeq 2000. Genomic DNA was used as template for profiling of TCR beta VDJ combinations and CDR3 sequences. TCRdb passed the public sequencing reads through fastp at Q25 and MiXCR, retaining productive beta sequences. Entries that share a CDR3 protein sequence are merged under the most common genes and DNA. Recorded for this sample are 160,000 or so distinct CDR3 sequences; over 40% of them occurred a single time. Together, the top ten hold 3.2% of the sample. Patients chosen for sequencing had shown expansion of CD8+CD57+ cells by flow cytometry. The sample taken for sequencing was sorted CD4+, CD8+, or CD8+CD57+ T cells (not recorded which) from PBMCs. The receptor source for this set is a human donor with aplastic anemia.

Turning to this clonotype: Mismatch with germline at one junction end may stem from a read error. The chain couples TRBV15 to TRBJ2-5; D is uncertain. Germline loops: CDR1 LNHNV, CDR2 YYDKDF (reference sequence). The length of the CDR3 is 13 residues. Here the CDR3 DNA reads TGTGCCGCCAGCAGCCCGAACATGGAGACCCAGTACTTC. As protein: CAASSPNMETQYF.

The chain recombines TRBV11-2 with TRBJ1-3; D might be TRBD1 (5 bases). Per the germline V gene, CDR1 is SGHAT and CDR2 is FQNNGV. This CDR3 contains 16 residues. The germline V and J ends were trimmed by 5 bases and 0 bases, with 14 bases remaining between them. The CDR3 bases are TGTGCCAGCAGCCCCGCGGGACCGAACTCTGGAAACACCATATATTTT. Protein: CASSPAGPNSGNTIYF.

The chain couples TRBV3-1 to TRBJ1-4; D is uncertain. The CDR3 runs to 14 residues. CDR1 is LGHDT and CDR2 is YNNKEL in the germline V gene (reference sequence). V dropped 4 bases and J dropped 4 bases, with 10 bases sitting between them. The CDR3 region is CASSPPVRNEKLFF. CDR3 sequence (DNA): TGTGCCAGCAGCCCTCCTGTACGTAATGAAAAACTGTTTTTT.

The rearrangement joins TRBV20-1 to TRBJ1-1, with 8 bases identical to TRBD1. This CDR3 is 13 amino acids long. With 6 bases clipped from V and 4 bases from J, the junction kept 7 bases outside the gene matches. Per the germline V gene, CDR1 is DFQATT and CDR2 is SNEGSKA (reference sequence). The CDR3 sequence: CSAWTGKITEAFF. The CDR3 DNA reads as TGCAGTGCCTGGACAGGGAAGATCACTGAAGCTTTCTTT.

Details on this clonotype: A read error may explain this, as a much larger clone is one base away. The rearrangement uses TRBV7-2 and TRBJ2-5, with D perhaps TRBD1 (6 bases). Germline CDR1 reads SGHTA; CDR2 reads FQGNSA. This CDR3 is built from 14 residues. In nucleotides, the CDR3 is TGTGCCAGCAGCTCCCTCGACAGGCAAGAGGCCCAGTACTTC. Its protein is CASSSLDRQEAQYF.

The chain uses TRBV13 and TRBJ1-5, with D uncertain. Germline CDR1 is PRHDT and CDR2 is FYEKMQ (reference sequence). The germline V and J ends were trimmed by 7 bases and 5 bases, with 12 bases remaining between them. There are 13 residues in the CDR3. The CDR3 sequence: CASTSGVDQPQHF. CDR3 DNA sequence: TGTGCCAGCACCTCGGGCGTTGATCAGCCCCAGCATTTT.

This clonotype was recorded at least ten times. CDR3 sequence (DNA): TGTGCCACCAGCAGAGAGTGGGGAAACACTGAAGCTTTCTTT. Translation: CATSREWGNTEAFF. V gene TRBV15 combines with J gene TRBJ1-1; D is ambiguous. The CDR3 has 14 amino acids. Trimming cost V 0 bases and J 2 bases, with 7 bases left between them. Germline assignment: CDR1 LNHNV and CDR2 YYDKDF (reference sequence).

The chain employs TRBV5-1 and TRBJ2-1; 9 positions agree with TRBD2. The V segment lost 0 bases and the J segment 15 bases; nucleotides outside the gene matches: 22. The CDR3 is made up of 18 amino acids. In germline, CDR1 is SGHRS, CDR2 YFSETQ. Written as DNA, the CDR3 is TGCGCCAGCAGCTTGGCCAGGGCTGGTAGTAGCGGGGGCGAGGGACGGTTCTTC. The encoded protein is CASSLARAGSSGGEGRFF.

This clonotype was seen ten or more times. At one end the junction does not follow the germline gene, possibly because of a read error. CDR3 bases: TGCAGTGCTCGAGAAGGCGGTGGGAGGGGGGCTTTCTTT. Translation gives CSAREGGGRGAFF. This chain uses TRBV20-1 with TRBJ1-1, with D perhaps matching TRBD1 (6 bases). The CDR3 has 13 residues. The germline V gene has CDR1 DFQATT and CDR2 SNEGSKA (reference sequence).

There are a few counts of this clonotype. The J gene is TRBJ1-1, the V gene TRBV6-1; 8 positions match TRBD1. V lost 6 bases, J lost 5 bases, and 11 bases stayed unmatched. Germline V gene sequence: CDR1 MNHNS, CDR2 SASEGT. This CDR3 comprises 15 residues. The CDR3 DNA is TGTGCCAGCAGCGCCCCCACAGGGGGGATTACTGAAGCTTTCTTT. It translates to CASSAPTGGITEAFF.

Concerning this clonotype: The CDR3 carries no conserved terminal phenylalanine or tryptophan, so it likely arises from a read error. The V gene is TRBV4-2, the J gene TRBJ1-2; 7 positions match TRBD1. The CDR3 consists of 16 residues. Germline CDR1 reads LGHNA; CDR2 reads YNFKEQ. The V segment lost 4 bases and the J segment 1 base; nucleotides outside the gene matches: 9. The CDR3 reads CASSRRQGSYNYGYTL. CDR3 in DNA: TGTGCCAGCAGCCGCCGACAGGGTTCTTATAACTATGGCTACACCCTC.

The chain is built from TRBV29-1 and TRBJ1-5; D gene uncertain. V was clipped by 5 bases and J by 4 bases, with 9 bases between them. The CDR3 consists of 12 residues. CDR1 is SQVTM, CDR2 ANQGSEA, per germline. The CDR3 DNA is TGCAGCGTTACTGCGCCAAATCAGCCCCAGCATTTT. Its protein product is CSVTAPNQPQHF.

About this clonotype: A much larger clone lies a single base off, so this may be a read error. The V and J genes are TRBV12-3 or TRBV12-4 and TRBJ2-1, with 7 bases matching TRBD2. This CDR3 has 15 amino acids. The CDR3 DNA is TGTGCCAGCAGTTTAGCGGGGGGGTCATACATTGAGCAGTTCTTC. Translated, it gives CASSLAGGSYIEQFF.

This clonotype was detected ten times or more. This chain connects TRBV19 to TRBJ1-1, with a weak D call TRBD1 (5 bases). The CDR3 covers 14 residues. CDR1 LNHDA and CDR2 SQIVND come from the germline V gene (reference sequence). V gave up 7 bases and J gave up 9 bases, with 21 bases separating them. The CDR3 region is CASTPGRGAGKAFF. The CDR3 DNA sequence: TGTGCCAGTACCCCGGGACGCGGGGCGGGGAAAGCTTTCTTT.

The chain joins TRBV25-1 to TRBJ2-3, with 8 bases that match TRBD1. This CDR3 comprises 15 residues. Per the germline V gene, CDR1 is MGHDK and CDR2 is SYGVNS. Unmatched junction bases numbered 8, after V lost 5 bases and J lost 4 bases. In DNA form, the CDR3 reads TGTGCCAGCAGTAAGCAGGGGGCAGGAGCAGATACGCAGTATTTT. Amino acid sequence: CASSKQGAGADTQYF.

V usage is TRBV5-5 and J usage is TRBJ1-1; tentative D call: TRBD1 (6 bases). V dropped 2 bases and J dropped 5 bases, with 16 bases sitting between them. This CDR3 region has 15 residues. Germline lookup yields CDR1 SGHKS and CDR2 YYEKEE (reference sequence). DNA for the CDR3: TGTGCCAGCAGCTTCATTGGGGGCAAAGTTACTGAAGCTTTCTTT. It yields the protein CASSFIGGKVTEAFF.

This clonotype was observed at least ten times. V and J are TRBV12-3 or TRBV12-4 and TRBJ2-1, with TRBD1 matching 7 bases. V shed 4 bases and J 7 bases; nucleotides not matched to a gene: 7. This CDR3 has 14 residues. This CDR3 reads CASSWTGWGNEQFF. The DNA of the CDR3 is TGTGCCAGCAGTTGGACAGGTTGGGGGAATGAGCAGTTCTTC.

This clonotype showed up just a few times. V is TRBV19 and J is TRBJ2-7; 7 bases agree with TRBD2. The CDR3 has 12 amino acids. Germline V gene lookup returns CDR1 LNHDA and CDR2 SQIVND (reference sequence). V gave up 4 bases and J gave up 5 bases; unmatched junction bases: 2. CDR3 residues: CASSSRGDEQYF. The CDR3 nucleotides are TGTGCCAGTAGTAGCCGGGGGGACGAGCAGTACTTC.

The CDR3 protein is CAISGLAGGQYEQYF. The CDR3 region has the DNA TGTGCCATCAGTGGGCTAGCGGGGGGGCAGTACGAGCAGTACTTC. The chain recombines TRBV10-3 with TRBJ2-7, with TRBD2 matching over 12 bases. CDR3 length: 15 amino acids. J lost 4 bases, V lost 4 bases, and 5 bases had no gene match. Germline CDR1 reads ENHRY; CDR2 reads SYGVKD.

This sequence joins TRBV20-1 and TRBJ2-3; 9 positions match TRBD2. This CDR3 is 15 amino acids long. V shed 6 bases, J shed 4 bases, and the junction held 11 bases outside the gene matches. Germline V gene sequence: CDR1 DFQATT, CDR2 SNEGSKA (reference sequence). The CDR3: CSASSFSGGPDTQYF. CDR3 sequence (DNA): TGCAGTGCCAGCAGCTTTAGCGGGGGCCCAGATACGCAGTATTTT.

The chain links TRBV7-3 to TRBJ1-5; D uncertain. Trimming pared 5 bases from V and 7 bases from J, leaving 6 bases between. CDR3 size: 11 residues. Per germline, CDR1 SGHTA and CDR2 FQGTGA. CDR3 protein: CASSTRQPQHF. CDR3 DNA: TGTGCCAGCAGCACCCGACAGCCCCAGCATTTT.

Only one count was recorded for this clonotype. The J gene is TRBJ1-1, the V gene TRBV11-3, with D possibly being TRBD1 (5 bases). The CDR3 loop spans 11 amino acids. V gave up 5 bases and J gave up 10 bases, with 11 bases separating them. CDR1 SGHNT and CDR2 YENEEA come from the germline V gene. CDR3 DNA sequence: TGTGCCAGCAGCGCAGAGGGGACAGCTTTCTTT. Protein sequence: CASSAEGTAFF.

This clonotype was picked up one time. The chain employs TRBV7-2 and TRBJ2-5; D is undetermined. CDR1 and CDR2 from the germline V gene are SGHTA and FQGNSA. CDR3 length: 14 residues. Trimming left V 1 base short and J 2 bases short, with 8 bases between. The CDR3 nucleotides are TGTGCCAGCAGCTTAGGGCAGGCGCAAGAGACCCAGTACTTC. Translating gives CASSLGQAQETQYF.

V usage is TRBV9 and J usage is TRBJ1-2, with D possibly TRBD1 on 5 matching bases. The CDR3 spans 14 residues. From germline, CDR1 is SGDLS and CDR2 YYNGEE. Trimming removed 4 bases from V and 0 bases from J, with 10 bases in between. The CDR3 DNA reads TGTGCCAGCAGCCTGGACATGGCTAACTATGGCTACACCTTC. This translates into CASSLDMANYGYTF. Full variable domain (remainder filled in from reference TRBV9 and TRBJ1-2): DSGVTQTPKHLITATGQRVTLRCSPRSGDLSVYWYQQSLDQGLQFLIQYYNGEERAKGNILERFSAQQFPDLHSELNLSSLELGDSALYFCASSLDMANYGYTFGSGTRLTVV.

The gene calls are TRBV20-1 and TRBJ1-2; 7 bases agree with TRBD1. Trimming removed 4 bases from V and 6 bases from J; junction bases left unmatched: 5. The CDR3 consists of 12 residues. Germline lookup yields CDR1 DFQATT and CDR2 SNEGSKA (reference sequence). The CDR3 DNA sequence: TGCAGTGCTACACAGGGGAGGGATGGCTACACCTTC. Protein sequence: CSATQGRDGYTF.

In its sample, this clonotype was seen many times. The chain recombines TRBV6-1 with TRBJ2-2; D possibly corresponds to TRBD1 (5 bases). V was shortened by 6 bases and J by 1 base, with 6 bases between the two germline ends. The CDR3 is 13 residues long. Germline V CDR1 and CDR2: MNHNS, SASEGT. This CDR3 is CASSRVNTGELFF. The DNA for the CDR3 is TGTGCCAGCAGCAGGGTGAACACCGGGGAGCTGTTTTTT.

This clonotype was detected ten times or more. The chain combines TRBV4-2 with TRBJ1-2, with no clear D. Deletions cut 0 bases from V and 2 bases from J, with 4 bases between. The CDR3 consists of 13 residues. Germline loops: CDR1 LGHNA, CDR2 YNFKEQ. The DNA of the CDR3 is TGTGCCAGCAGCCAAGAGGAGAACTATGGCTACACCTTC. Amino acid sequence: CASSQEENYGYTF.

As concerns this clonotype: One end of the junction varies from germline; a read error may be responsible. This chain links TRBV10-1 with TRBJ2-5; 12 positions agree with TRBD2. CDR1 is WNHNN and CDR2 is SYGVQD in the germline V gene (reference sequence). The CDR3 has 14 residues. In DNA, the CDR3 is TGTGCCGCCCGGACTAGCGGGGATGCGGAGACCCAGTACTTC. Its translation: CAARTSGDAETQYF.

This clonotype was picked up many times. The gene calls are TRBV5-8 and TRBJ2-5, with D unclear. This CDR3 has 16 amino acids. Germline V gene data show CDR1 as SGHTS and CDR2 as YDEGEE. V gave up 3 bases and J gave up 1 base, with 16 bases separating them. CDR3 DNA: TGTGCCAGCAGCTCCCCAGGCCGACAATCCCAAGAGACCCAGTACTTC. Its translation: CASSSPGRQSQETQYF.

This clonotype was observed a few times. For the CDR3, the DNA is TGTGCCAGCAGCTGGTCAAGTGGTACTAGCGGGGGGAATGAGCAGTTCTTC. Residues: CASSWSSGTSGGNEQFF. V is TRBV3-1 and J is TRBJ2-1; 12 bases match TRBD2. The CDR3 is 17 residues long. V shed 5 bases, J shed 7 bases, and the junction held 12 bases outside the gene matches. Germline CDR1 reads LGHDT; CDR2 reads YNNKEL (reference sequence).

This clonotype was detected ten times or more. CDR3 amino acids: CASSIQGSNQPQHF. CDR3 coding DNA: TGTGCCAGCAGCATCCAGGGGAGCAATCAGCCCCAGCATTTT. This chain uses TRBV5-6 with TRBJ1-5; D may be TRBD1 (6 bases). Trimming took 4 bases from V and 1 from J, leaving 9 bases between them. The CDR3 spans 14 residues. The germline V gene encodes CDR1 SGHDT and CDR2 YYEEEE.